The present TCR beta chain was sequenced within a study of blood T cells in healthy people across ages. Together with a sample-barcoded 5' primer, a J-beta primer mix was included in a second PCR lasting about 6 to 11 cycles. A template-switch adaptor with 12 random nucleotides tagged each cDNA molecule. Each CDR3 protein gets one entry after TCRdb re-called the 5' RACE reads with MiXCR. The data show 600,000 or so distinct CDR3 sequences, 40% to 50% seen once. Overall study findings and caveats: Long-lived donors had more naive CD4+ cells and higher diversity than aged donors.

The CDR3 spans 17 residues. Germline V gene data show CDR1 as SGHTA and CDR2 as FQGNSA. The J segment lost 0 bases and the V segment lost 2 bases, leaving 4 bases of the junction unmatched. Caucasian individuals from Russia who were healthy and aged roughly 6 to 100 acted as donors. Comments on this clonotype: Its antigen is not identified.

The V and J genes are TRBV7-2 and TRBJ2-6, with 7 bases aligning to TRBD2. The sequenced sample was blood. The TCR was taken from an elderly man in good health. Here the CDR3 DNA reads TGTGCCAGCAGCTTACCTAGCGGAACCTCTGGGGCCAACGTCCTGACTTTC. Its translation is CASSLPSGTSGANVLTF.